This entry describes one T cell receptor beta chain. The sample comes from a study of T cells in Graves' hyperthyroidism and ophthalmopathy. V lost 2 bases to trimming and J lost 5 bases, with 19 bases between them. The V gene's germline CDR1 is SEHNR and CDR2 FQNEAQ (reference sequence). This CDR3 contains 16 residues. It was RNA transcripts that yielded the amplified TCR beta CDR3 regions. RT-PCR in the first round (using the HTBI primer set) targeted the TCR CDR3. A single record per CDR3 protein comes from TCRdb applying MiXCR to the multiplex PCR reads. The repertoire consists of hundreds of thousands of distinct CDR3 sequences, with 20% to 25% occurring once and the leading ten covering under 65%.

The source is a man between 25 and 39 years old with Graves' ophthalmopathy. This chain uses TRBV7-9 with TRBJ2-7; D might be TRBD1 (5 bases). Material: blood. CDR3 sequence reads: CASSLWPGGQGHEQYF. DNA of the CDR3: TGTGCCAGCAGCTTATGGCCGGGTGGACAAGGACACGAGCAGTACTTC.